Below, one TCR beta chain is given with its context. Its antigen is currently not known. Base-call qualities are not available, and no considerably larger clone is one nucleotide away. Other DNA sequences in the same sample also yield this CDR3. TCR beta CDR3 regions were sequenced from DNA using the immunoSEQ Assay. The source study handled its data this way. T cell density was computed as TCR beta template counts normalized to usable DNA estimated by amplifying housekeeping genes. Using the preseqR package, richness was estimated by extrapolating to 120,000 templates for tissue samples and 400,000 templates for PBMC samples. Clonality was taken to be one minus Pielou's evenness. Differential abundance testing on productive amino-acid clonotypes, with a minimum total count of 5 and an alpha of 0.1, was used to identify tissue-enriched TCRs. Repertoire overlap between compartments was quantified with the Jaccard Index and Morisita Overlap Index. GLIPH grouped TCR beta CDR3s together with public tetramer-defined viral CDR3s, and a viral motif had to include at least three viral sequences and also show V-gene enrichment. TCRdb limited this immuneACCESS table to in-frame rearrangements with V and J called. A share of clones is missing; checked studies link under half to unresolved V genes, and the rest is unexplained. D and trimming were read from the DNA, whereas the V and J calls and clone size are those reported in that table. The sample table records approximately 40,000 clones; 70% to 90% of these occur just once. The top ten clones comprise approximately 3.5% of the sample.

From a lookup of the germline V gene (reference sequence), CDR1 and CDR2 are SEHNR and FQNEAQ. The CDR3 numbers 11 residues from cysteine through phenylalanine. This entry keeps only the CDR3 DNA: 33 bases, framed from base 1. Relative to germline, V is 9 bases shorter and J is 7 bases shorter, with 12 bases between their ends. At diagnosis, peripheral blood, uninvolved tumor-adjacent lung and tumor were collected and stored as a combination of fresh-frozen and FFPE material. For TCR repertoire profiling, the blood samples were analyzed as peripheral blood mononuclear cells. The data were obtained in a study of T cells in localized non-small cell lung cancer (dated by TCRdb to the early 2020s). With regard to the full study: Comparing tumors with uninvolved tumor-adjacent lungs, the study looked at the T cell repertoires of over 200 patients with early-stage NSCLC. All 250 or so NSCLC patients in the cohort were treatment-naive and had localized lung tumors that were resected. A mean age of around 66 years was recorded for the NSCLC patients, of whom 120 to 150 were male and around 100 were female. What the authors observed across the whole study: A median of roughly 58 of the top 100 tumor clones were detected in paired uninvolved adjacent lung, and around 27 of these tumor clones were also found among the top 100 clones of the paired uninvolved adjacent lung. Higher T cell density in blood was associated with longer overall survival, whereas higher clonality in adjacent lung was associated with shorter survival. Because multi-region tumor sequencing was not performed, intratumor heterogeneity could not be ruled out. Since the design was exploratory, TCR variables were selected using unadjusted p-values with no false-discovery rate correction. The highest T cell clonality was observed in uninvolved tumor-adjacent lung, where clonality exceeded that of tumor, suggesting that antigenic responses were more focused in uninvolved tumor-adjacent lung.

This sequence was found in a man aged 18-55 years with stage I lung adenocarcinoma. This chain is built from TRBV7-9 and TRBJ1-1; the D gene remains uncertain. The sequenced sample was peripheral blood, obtained before any cancer treatment. The DNA sequence reads TGTGCCAGTAGTGGGAGTAATGAAGCTTTCTTT. It translates as CASSGSNEAFF.